Sequencing of this T cell receptor beta chain was carried out in a study of memory CD4+ T cells and cytomegalovirus serostatus. CDR1 is LNHNV, CDR2 YYDKDF, per germline (reference sequence). This CDR3 is 15 amino acids long. Unmatched junction bases numbered 4, after V lost 2 bases and J lost 5 bases. Single viable CD3+CD4+CD8-CD45RO+ cells were sorted as the memory CD4+ T cells. Total CD4+ T cells were enriched by CD4 positive selection. Study results and limitations: Repertoires predicted CMV serostatus with median bootstrapped AUC of around 0.95.

Libraries were prepared by immunoSEQ multiplex PCR; TCRdb keeps only in-frame clonotypes and omits some of them. The table shows 84,000 or so clones, with approximately 80% occurring only once. As concerns this clone: Its antigen remains unidentified.

The TCR comes from an adult in good health and CMV-seronegative. The chain recombines TRBV15 with TRBJ2-1; 9 bases are shared with TRBD2. The sequencing input was memory CD4+ T cells from blood. As DNA, the CDR3 is TGTGCCACCAGCAGAACTAGCGGGCCTAACAATGAGCAGTTCTTC. This gives the protein CATSRTSGPNNEQFF.